The clone carrying this T cell receptor (beta chain) was counted ten times or more. Its antigen is unidentified. From germline, CDR1 is DFQATT and CDR2 SNEGSKA (reference sequence). The CDR3 consists of 12 residues. Trimming removed 3 bases at V and 5 bases at J, with 10 bases between. Construction of the TCRbeta library involved unique molecular identifiers. Each CDR3 protein gets one entry after TCRdb re-called the PCR reads with MiXCR. The sample contains 200,000 to 250,000 distinct CDR3 sequences, 11% of which appear only once. The data stem from a study of T-cell reconstitution after alpha-beta-depleted transplantation in children. Study-wide points: Alpha-beta T cells present about two months after transplant were reported to originate from several hundred expanded graft clones.

The receptor's source is a child under two years old with acute myeloid leukemia, due to receive a stem cell transplant. The input for sequencing was PBMCs, taken before TCRalphabeta/CD19-depleted stem cell transplant. The chain couples TRBV20-1 to TRBJ2-5; D might be TRBD1 or TRBD2, each matching 5 bases. CDR3 DNA sequence: TGCAGTGCTAGCAGGGACCGGGAGACCCAGTACTTC. It yields the protein CSASRDRETQYF.